This T cell receptor (beta chain) was retrieved from a study of shared clonotypes between healthy human individuals. CDR3 length: 14 residues. V lost 3 bases to trimming and J lost 3 bases; unmatched junction nucleotides: 0. Germline CDR1 reads LNHDA; CDR2 reads SQIVND (reference sequence). Data came from immunoSEQ multiplex PCR; TCRdb stores just in-frame clones and leaves some out. The data contain 190,000 or so clones, 85% to 95% of them singletons. Sequenced input: naive CD4+ T cells sorted from blood. The sample's subset: CD45RA+ positively selected. This receptor was taken from a woman in her thirties in good health. The gene calls are TRBV19 and TRBJ1-4; 8 bases are a match to TRBD1. CDR3 DNA: TGTGCCAGTAGTATGGGACAGGCTAATGAAAAACTGTTTTTT. Protein: CASSMGQANEKLFF.